The clone carrying this T cell receptor (beta chain) was observed once. The antigen is not known. The CDR3 ends on some other residue instead of the conserved phenylalanine or tryptophan, so this is likely a read error. The entry originates in a study of T cells in Graves' hyperthyroidism and ophthalmopathy. Study as a whole: The blood sample was taken at first diagnosis, before treatment began.

Germline V lookup: CDR1 SGHDN, CDR2 FVKESK. The CDR3 totals 14 residues. The study included ophthalmopathy patients with Clinical Activity Score at least 3, NOSPECS grade at least 4 and duration under 3 months. Study-wide results and caveats: The majority of expanded thyroid clonotypes above 0.001 also appeared in blood. Ophthalmopathy was distinguished from stable hyperthyroidism by 13 V-J signatures.

What was amplified from RNA transcripts were TCR beta CDR3 regions. RT-PCR in the first round (using the HTBI primer set) targeted the TCR CDR3. TCRdb called the multiplex PCR reads again in MiXCR, with one record for every CDR3 protein. Of around 34,000 distinct CDR3 sequences listed, 52% are singletons. The clonotype was recovered from a woman aged 40-49 years with Graves' ophthalmopathy. This chain links TRBV14 with TRBJ1-1; 9 nucleotides match TRBD1. The material sequenced was blood. The CDR3: CASSRGQGNTEAFC. DNA of the CDR3: TGTGCCAGCAGCCGAGGACAGGGGAACACCGAAGCTTTCTGT.